These T cell receptor beta chains were read from a single sample in a study of glioma-infiltrating T cells after dendritic cell vaccination. Using immunoSEQ multiplex PCR, the repertoire was profiled, and TCRdb retains in-frame clones only, with some absent. The sample carries about 100,000 clones, 79% recorded once. The material sequenced was blood, taken before dendritic cell vaccination. These receptors were collected from a human donor with glioblastoma. CDR3s include the opening cysteine and the closing phenylalanine or tryptophan. Fields, in order: D gene, clone size, CDR3 length, J gene, V gene, CDR3 DNA, CDR3 protein. A D gene is named only where the DNA matches it firmly. Size is omitted from some rows. Given values are once, few, many or a class for expanded clones.

D: TRBD2; size: .; length: 16; J: TRBJ2-7; V: TRBV4-1; DNA: TGCGCCAGCAGCCAAGAAGAAACTAGCGGGAGATACGAGCAGTACTTC; CDR3: CASSQEETSGRYEQYF
D: .; size: .; length: 14; J: TRBJ1-2; V: TRBV7-2; DNA: TGTGCCAGCAGCTTACCGGGGGAAGGGTATGGCTACACCTTC; CDR3: CASSLPGEGYGYTF
D: TRBD1; size: .; length: 19; J: TRBJ1-2; V: TRBV7-9; DNA: TGTGCCAGCAGCCTTGAAAACCGGGACAGGGGGCGATATAACTATGGCTACACCTTC; CDR3: CASSLENRDRGRYNYGYTF
D: TRBD1; size: .; length: 16; J: TRBJ2-3; V: TRBV5-1; DNA: TGCGCCAGCAGCTTGATACAGGGGCAGGTCACAGATACGCAGTATTTT; CDR3: CASSLIQGQVTDTQYF
D: .; size: .; length: 12; J: TRBJ2-7; V: TRBV30; DNA: TGTGCCTGGAGTTGGCAGGGTTACGAGCAGTACTTC; CDR3: CAWSWQGYEQYF
D: .; size: .; length: 15; J: TRBJ1-1; V: TRBV11-2; DNA: TGTGCCAGCAGCTTAGGTTACGGGGGGACCACTGAAGCTTTCTTT; CDR3: CASSLGYGGTTEAFF
D: .; size: once; length: 14; J: TRBJ1-3; V: TRBV5-1; DNA: TGCGCCAGCAGAACGACATTCGAAGGAAACACCATATATTTT; CDR3: CASRTTFEGNTIYF
D: TRBD1; size: few; length: 14; J: TRBJ2-7; V: TRBV27; DNA: TGTGCCAGCAGCTTGGGGGACAGAAACTACGAGCAGTACTTC; CDR3: CASSLGDRNYEQYF
D: .; size: .; length: 20; J: TRBJ2-6; V: TRBV19; DNA: TGTGCCAGTACTGGCGGCGGAGAGGGCGAATCACTCTCTGGGGCCAACGTCCTGACTTTC; CDR3: CASTGGGEGESLSGANVLTF
D: .; size: once; length: 13; J: TRBJ2-5; V: TRBV19; DNA: TGTGCCAGTAGTGTGATAGTCCAAGAGACCCAGTACTTC; CDR3: CASSVIVQETQYF
D: .; size: .; length: 14; J: TRBJ2-1; V: TRBV4-1; DNA: TGCGCCAGCAGCCAAGAGAGAACGGGCAATGAGCAGTTCTTC; CDR3: CASSQERTGNEQFF
D: .; size: .; length: 16; J: TRBJ1-3; V: TRBV30; DNA: TGTGCCTGGAGTTATGTGAGATCATTCTCTGGAAACACCATATATTTT; CDR3: CAWSYVRSFSGNTIYF
D: TRBD1; size: .; length: 13; J: TRBJ2-7; V: TRBV2; DNA: TGTGCCGGACGAAGGGACAGTTCCTACGAGCAGTACTTC; CDR3: CAGRRDSSYEQYF
D: TRBD2; size: .; length: 13; J: TRBJ2-3; V: TRBV10-3; DNA: TGTGCCATCACCGGGGGGATGACAGATACGCAGTATTTT; CDR3: CAITGGMTDTQYF
D: .; size: once; length: 18; J: TRBJ2-5; V: TRBV1; DNA: TGCACCAGGCCCCGGCCCTTAAACAGGGCCTGCTCGATGGAGACCCAGTACTTC; CDR3: CTRPRPLNRACSMETQYF
D: .; size: .; length: 14; J: TRBJ2-7; V: TRBV4-1; DNA: TGCGCCAGCAGCCAAGGGCCGTCCTCCTACGAGCAGTACTTC; CDR3: CASSQGPSSYEQYF
D: TRBD1; size: .; length: 16; J: TRBJ2-3; V: TRBV9; DNA: TGTGCCAGCAGCCCCCGCGGGACAGGGAGCACAGATACGCAGTATTTT; CDR3: CASSPRGTGSTDTQYF
D: .; size: once; length: 14; J: TRBJ2-7; V: TRBV28; DNA: TGTGCCAGCAGTTTACGTGGTTTTGCGGAAGAGCAGTACTTC; CDR3: CASSLRGFAEEQYF
D: TRBD1; size: once; length: 16; J: TRBJ2-1; V: TRBV5-1; DNA: TGCGCCAGCAGCTTGGCCCACAGGGGGCGTGTCGATGAGCAGTTCTTC; CDR3: CASSLAHRGRVDEQFF
D: .; size: .; length: 15; J: TRBJ1-2; V: TRBV7-2; DNA: TGTGCCAGCAGCTTAGCGACAAGACAAGGCTATGGCTACACCTTC; CDR3: CASSLATRQGYGYTF
D: TRBD1; size: .; length: 16; J: TRBJ1-5; V: TRBV19; DNA: TGTGCCAGTAGTATGCTCGGGACAGGGGGCGACCAGCCCCAGCATTTT; CDR3: CASSMLGTGGDQPQHF
D: TRBD1; size: .; length: 15; J: TRBJ2-4; V: TRBV9; DNA: TGTGCCAGCAGCGAACAGGGGGACGGAGTGGACATTCAGTACTTC; CDR3: CASSEQGDGVDIQYF
D: .; size: .; length: 11; J: TRBJ1-1; V: TRBV30; DNA: TGTGCCTGTTCACAGAACATTGAAGCTTTCTTT; CDR3: CACSQNIEAFF
D: TRBD2; size: .; length: 16; J: TRBJ2-1; V: TRBV10-1; DNA: TGCGCCAGCAGTGAGTCAACTAGCGGGTTCAGGCATGAGCAGTTCTTC; CDR3: CASSESTSGFRHEQFF
D: .; size: .; length: 15; J: TRBJ2-3; V: TRBV29-1; DNA: TGCAGCGTTGAAGACCAGGATCTCGTAGCAGATACGCAGTATTTT; CDR3: CSVEDQDLVADTQYF
D: .; size: .; length: 13; J: TRBJ1-4; V: TRBV15; DNA: TGTGCCACCAGCAGGGACAGACGGGAAAAACTGTTTTTT; CDR3: CATSRDRREKLFF